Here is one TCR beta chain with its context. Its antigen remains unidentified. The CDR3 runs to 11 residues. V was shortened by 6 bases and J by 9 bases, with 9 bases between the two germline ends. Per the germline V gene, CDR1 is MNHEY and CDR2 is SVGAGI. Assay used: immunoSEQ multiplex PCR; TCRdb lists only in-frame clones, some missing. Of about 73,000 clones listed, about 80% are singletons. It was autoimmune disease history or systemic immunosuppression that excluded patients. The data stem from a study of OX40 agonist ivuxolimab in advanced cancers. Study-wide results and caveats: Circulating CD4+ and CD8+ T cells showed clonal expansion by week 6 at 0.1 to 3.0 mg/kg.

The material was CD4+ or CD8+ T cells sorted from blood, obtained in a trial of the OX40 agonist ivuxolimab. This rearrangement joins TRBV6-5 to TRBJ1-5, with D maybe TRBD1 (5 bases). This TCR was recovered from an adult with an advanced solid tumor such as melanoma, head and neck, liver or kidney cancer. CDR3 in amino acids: CASSSQGPQHF. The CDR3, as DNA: TGTGCCAGCAGCTCCCAGGGGCCCCAGCATTTT.